This T cell receptor beta chain is drawn from a study of identical twins. Study-level points and caveats: Out-of-frame alpha sequences shared by twins showed excess low generation probability. Abundant beta clonotypes from cord blood had fewer insertions, unlike memory repertoires, which showed none.

The germline V gene has CDR1 SGHRS and CDR2 YFSETQ. The CDR3 runs 13 residues. V was shortened by 6 bases and J by 3 bases, with 13 bases between the two germline ends. cDNA molecules carried unique molecular identifiers, and template switching added a universal primer site. One entry per CDR3 protein, called by TCRdb with MiXCR from the 5' RACE reads. The sample includes 450,000 to 500,000 distinct CDR3 sequences, roughly an eighth of them seen just once. This clonotype was detected a few times. The antigen is undetermined. This same sample was also taken into another study, of yellow fever vaccine responses in identical twins.

The chain links TRBV5-1 to TRBJ2-7, with a tentative D call TRBD2 (6 bases). This sequence was found in a woman aged 18-35 years in good health. The sequenced sample consisted of CD4+ T cells sorted from blood. This CDR3 reads CASNVSGDYEQYF. The DNA for the CDR3 is TGCGCCAGCAACGTTAGCGGAGACTACGAGCAGTACTTC.